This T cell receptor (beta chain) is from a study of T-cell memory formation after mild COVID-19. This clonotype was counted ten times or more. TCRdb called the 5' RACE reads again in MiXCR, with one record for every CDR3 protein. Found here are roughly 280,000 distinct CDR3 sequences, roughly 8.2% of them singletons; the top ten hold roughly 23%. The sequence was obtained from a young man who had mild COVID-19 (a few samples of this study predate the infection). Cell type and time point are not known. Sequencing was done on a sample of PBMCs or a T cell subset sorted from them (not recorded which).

The CDR3, as DNA: TGTGCCAGCAGCTTGGGACAGGCTAGCACAGATACGCAGTATTTT. Encoded protein: CASSLGQASTDTQYF. This chain joins TRBV9 and TRBJ2-3; 8 nucleotides agree with TRBD1. The CDR3 length is 15 residues. The germline V gene has CDR1 SGDLS and CDR2 YYNGEE. V lost 4 bases to trimming and J lost 0 bases; unmatched junction nucleotides: 4.